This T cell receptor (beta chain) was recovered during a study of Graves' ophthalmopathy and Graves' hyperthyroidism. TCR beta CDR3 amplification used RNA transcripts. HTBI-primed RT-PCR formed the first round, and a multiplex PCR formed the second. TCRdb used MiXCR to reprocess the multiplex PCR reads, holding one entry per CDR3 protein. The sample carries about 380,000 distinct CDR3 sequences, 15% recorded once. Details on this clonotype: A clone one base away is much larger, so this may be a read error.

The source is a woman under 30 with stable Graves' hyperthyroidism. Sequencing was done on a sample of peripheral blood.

Here the CDR3 DNA reads TGTACCAGCAGACCCCCGGGAGGGCTTGAAGCTTTCTTT. Its protein product is CTSRPPGGLEAFF. The chain is built from TRBV6-1 and TRBJ1-1; no firm D call. Germline lookup yields CDR1 MNHNS and CDR2 SASEGT. The CDR3 runs 13 residues.